Included here is one TCR beta chain sequence, with context. Its binding antigen is unknown. No base qualities exist here, and no much larger clone lies one base off it. The CDR3 sequence holds 12 residues, the cysteine and phenylalanine included. The only DNA kept is the CDR3, 36 bases in frame from the first base. Via the germline V gene (reference sequence), CDR1 is LGHDT and CDR2 YNNKEL. The V end loses 1 base and the J end loses 7 bases, and a stretch of 7 bases separates them. This sample was included in a study of control samples from healthy donors and cancer patients (dated by TCRdb to 2019 to 2021). Library method: the immunoSEQ multiplex PCR assay. TCRdb's version of the immuneACCESS table is confined to in-frame rearrangements and falls short of the full clone set. An unresolved V gene accounts for under half of the shortfall where checked; the remainder is of unknown origin. This sample lists some 200,000 clones; 80% to 95% were detected once. The ten largest clonotypes hold almost 1.5% of the sample.

The sample comprised blood. The sequence joins TRBV3-1 (or the pseudogene TRBV3-2) to TRBJ1-1; tentative D gene TRBD1, with 5 bases matching. The receptor comes from a man between 18 and 29 years old in good health. At the DNA level, the sequence is TGTGCCAGCAGCCAAGCTGACAGTGAAGCTTTCTTT. Its protein is CASSQADSEAFF.